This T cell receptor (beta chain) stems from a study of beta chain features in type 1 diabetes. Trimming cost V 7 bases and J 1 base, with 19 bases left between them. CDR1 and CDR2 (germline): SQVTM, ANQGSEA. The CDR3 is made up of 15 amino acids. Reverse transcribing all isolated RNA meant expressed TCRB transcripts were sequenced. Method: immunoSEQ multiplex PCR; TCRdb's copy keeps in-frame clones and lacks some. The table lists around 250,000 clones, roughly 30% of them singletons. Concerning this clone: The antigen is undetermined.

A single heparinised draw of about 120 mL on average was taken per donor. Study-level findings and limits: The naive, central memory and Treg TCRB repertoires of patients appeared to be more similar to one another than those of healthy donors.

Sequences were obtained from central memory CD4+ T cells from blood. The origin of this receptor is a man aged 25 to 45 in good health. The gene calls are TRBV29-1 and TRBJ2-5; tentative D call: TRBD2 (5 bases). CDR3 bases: TGCAGCGCCGGAAAGGGTAGCGCCCTCCAAGAGACCCAGTACTTC. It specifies CSAGKGSALQETQYF.